Following are 13 T cell receptor beta chains from one sample sequenced in a study of beta chain features in type 1 diabetes. Isolated RNA was reverse transcribed in full, so expressed TCRB transcripts were sequenced. Here immunoSEQ multiplex PCR was the method, and the copy in TCRdb shows in-frame clones only, minus some. Of fewer than 650,000 clones listed, roughly a sixth were seen once; the top ten hold approximately 0.087%. The specimen was naive CD4+ T cells from blood. The receptors here all came from a man aged 18-30 years in good health.

This clone was detected a few times. The chain joins TRBV10-3 to TRBJ1-2, with 7 bases fitting TRBD1. Unmatched junction bases numbered 11, after V lost 8 bases and J lost 8 bases. Germline V CDR1 and CDR2: ENHRY, SYGVKD. The length of the CDR3 is 13 residues. This chain's CDR3 is CAIEKTGYQGYTF. CDR3 coding DNA: TGTGCCATCGAAAAGACAGGGTATCAGGGCTACACCTTC.

For this clone: Other DNA sequences in the sample encode the same CDR3. The genes are TRBV5-1 and TRBJ1-2; D unclear. The V end was cut by 0 bases, the J end by 5 bases, with 5 bases between. Germline V gives CDR1 SGHRS, CDR2 YFSETQ. The CDR3 covers 12 residues. The CDR3 spells CASSLAGYGYTF. CDR3 coding DNA: TGCGCCAGCAGCTTGGCAGGTTATGGCTACACCTTC.

V gene TRBV4-2 combines with J gene TRBJ2-1; perhaps TRBD1 as D (6 bases). CDR1 is LGHNA and CDR2 is YNFKEQ in the germline V gene. With 1 base removed from V and 10 bases from J, the gap between germline ends came to 14 bases. This CDR3 has 14 residues. In nucleotides, the CDR3 is TGTGCCAGCAGCCAAGCCCCAGGGGCATACGAGCAGTTCTTC. Protein product: CASSQAPGAYEQFF.

The J gene is TRBJ2-3, the V gene TRBV9, with a tentative D call TRBD2 (5 bases). Germline-derived CDR1 and CDR2 are SGDLS and YYNGEE. The CDR3 is made up of 16 amino acids. Trimming took 0 bases from V and 4 from J, leaving 15 bases between them. The CDR3 bases are TGTGCCAGCAGCGTAGTGGTGGACCTGAGGGCAGATACGCAGTATTTT. This translates into CASSVVVDLRADTQYF. Using reference TRBV9 and TRBJ2-3 for the parts outside the CDR3, the full variable domain is DSGVTQTPKHLITATGQRVTLRCSPRSGDLSVYWYQQSLDQGLQFLIQYYNGEERAKGNILERFSAQQFPDLHSELNLSSLELGDSALYFCASSVVVDLRADTQYFGPGTRLTVL.

V usage is TRBV15 and J usage is TRBJ1-5; the D is unclear. The V end was cut by 5 bases, the J end by 7 bases, with 9 bases between. Germline assignment: CDR1 LNHNV and CDR2 YYDKDF (reference sequence). The CDR3 totals 12 residues. CDR3 region: CATSEGFQPQHF. In DNA form, the CDR3 reads TGTGCCACCAGCGAGGGTTTCCAGCCCCAGCATTTT.

This clone occurred a few times. Other DNA sequences from this sample encode an identical CDR3 as well. The chain carries TRBV18 and TRBJ2-1; unclear D gene. Germline CDR1 KGHSH, CDR2 LQKENI. V gave up 3 bases and J gave up 6 bases, with 6 bases separating them. The CDR3 extends over 12 amino acids. The CDR3 DNA sequence: TGTGCCAGCTCACCCGTACTCAATGAGCAGTTCTTC. This translates into CASSPVLNEQFF.

V is TRBV7-9 and J is TRBJ2-1; 13 bases line up with TRBD2. In germline, CDR1 is SEHNR, CDR2 FQNEAQ (reference sequence). The length of the CDR3 is 18 residues. With V trimmed by 2 bases and J by 8 bases, 12 bases remained unmatched. CDR3 sequence reads: CASSLRTSGRAGLHEQFF. The CDR3 DNA reads as TGTGCCAGCAGCTTAAGAACTAGCGGGAGGGCCGGATTGCATGAGCAGTTCTTC.

In its sample, this clone was seen a few times. The chain couples TRBV20-1 to TRBJ2-7; D unresolved. Germline loops: CDR1 DFQATT, CDR2 SNEGSKA (reference sequence). The CDR3 is 10 amino acids. Trimming shortened V by 4 bases and J by 3 bases, and 4 bases separated the two germline ends. CDR3 loop: CSAIIYEQYF. The CDR3 DNA is TGCAGTGCTATTATCTACGAGCAGTACTTC.

There are a few counts of this clone. The rearrangement joins TRBV28 to TRBJ2-5; D not certain. The V end lost 5 bases, the J end lost 5 bases, and 12 bases lay between the germline ends. CDR1 and CDR2 (germline): MDHEN, SYDVKM. This CDR3 spans 13 amino acids. The CDR3 DNA is TGTGCCAGCAGTGGTGGGAAACCGGAGACCCAGTACTTC. It codes for CASSGGKPETQYF.

This clone turned up a few times. The chain carries TRBV7-8 and TRBJ2-1; 11 bases agree with TRBD2. The V gene's germline CDR1 is SGHVS and CDR2 FQNEAQ. J lost 6 bases, V lost 5 bases, and 6 bases had no gene match. This CDR3 region has 15 residues. Here the CDR3 DNA reads TGTGCCAGCAGCCTTAATAGCGGGAGGGCCAATGAGCAGTTCTTC. Its protein is CASSLNSGRANEQFF. Supplemented by reference TRBV7-8 and TRBJ2-1, the full variable domain reads GAGVSQSPRYKVAKRGQDVALRCDPISGHVSLFWYQQALGQGPEFLTYFQNEAQLDKSGLPSDRFFAERPEGSVSTLKIQRTQQEDSAVYLCASSLNSGRANEQFFGPGTRLTVL.

The rearrangement joins TRBV6-1 to TRBJ2-7; TRBD1 agrees at 7 bases. Germline trimming cut 2 bases from V and 3 bases from J; bases unmatched to any gene: 4. This CDR3 is built from 14 residues. CDR1 MNHNS and CDR2 SASEGT come from the germline V gene. This CDR3 is CASSEFNRGYEQYF. CDR3 bases: TGTGCCAGCAGTGAATTTAACAGGGGCTACGAGCAGTACTTC.

This clone was counted between two and nine times. The chain joins TRBV21-1 to TRBJ2-2. TRBV21-1 is a recognized pseudogene. This CDR3 region has 20 residues. The CDR3 loop is CASSKNSLWKGEWGTGELFF. The CDR3 region has the DNA TGTGCCAGCAGCAAAAACTCCCTCTGGAAAGGGGAGTGGGGCACCGGGGAGCTGTTTTTT.

V usage is TRBV6-6 and J usage is TRBJ2-3, with 8 bases aligning to TRBD1. This CDR3 has 13 amino acids. In germline, CDR1 is MNHNY, CDR2 SVGAGI (reference sequence). The V gene end was trimmed by 6 bases and the J gene end by 1 base; junction bases not matched to a gene: 0. The CDR3 DNA follows: TGTGCCAGCAGACAGGGGGGCACAGATACGCAGTATTTT. Translated: CASRQGGTDTQYF.